Sequencing of this T cell receptor beta chain was carried out in a study of blood T cell repertoires in COVID-19 (TCRdb year 2020). Regarding the study in general: The collaborator samples originated in the United States, Italy and Spain and spanned the acute and convalescent phases of COVID-19. The prospective study material was composed of cDNA or gDNA derived from T cells, B-cell-depleted T cells, or PBMCs. Subjects who had been exposed to COVID-19, were actively infected with it, or had recovered from it provided the deeply sampled blood TCRbeta repertoires that made up the dataset. The repertoires were released in a freely available public database intended as a resource for research on the immune response to SARS-CoV-2. Samples came from the ongoing ImmuneRACE study (first 160 participants) plus 1,254 subjects from 6 global collaborators. A de-identified subject ID, COVID-19 status, age in years and sex were almost always included in the sample metadata. Where available, HLA class I and class II types were taken from metadata supplied by the sample provider and were not determined by assay-based typing.

Enrolling through a virtual design, the prospective study's participants ranged in age from roughly 18 to 90 years and lived across about two dozen United States geographic areas. In the prospective study, participants were assigned to cohorts based on the clinical history participants reported in a screening survey and a study questionnaire. For ImmuneRACE Cohort 3, a participant was defined as recovered based on two consecutive negative NP/OP PCR tests, clearance by a healthcare professional, or resolution of symptoms. In the prospective study, mobile phlebotomists collected whole blood, serum and a nasopharyngeal or oropharyngeal swab from each participant. Over a roughly 2-month period, participants in the prospective study had the option of providing additional blood draws and questionnaires. Prospective study blood samples were shipped either frozen or at room temperature before DNA extraction.

V ends up 0 bases short and J 7 bases short, with an unmatched junction base count of 3. In the germline V gene, CDR1 corresponds to SGHRS and CDR2 to YFSETQ. Spanning cysteine to phenylalanine, the CDR3 consists of 14 amino acids. The CDR3 DNA has 42 bases and is translated from base 1. Of note for this clone: It has no known antigen specificity. No per-base quality is available; no much larger clone lies one base away.

The immunoSEQ Assay, a bias-controlled multiplex PCR, was used to amplify TCRbeta CDR3 regions from genomic DNA. From the authors' description of their analysis: Within the assay, amplification of reference gene primers was used to estimate how many nucleated cells each sample contained. Sequence reads were collapsed and filtered to measure the absolute abundance of every unique TCRbeta CDR3 rearrangement. For each sample, productive Simpson clonality was calculated as the square root of Simpson's diversity index over productive rearrangements. The immuneACCESS repertoire file appears here via TCRdb, limited to in-frame rearrangements. These files lack a portion of the clones; in checked studies, under half of the deficit traces to unresolved V genes, and the cause of the others is not known. D and trimming were read from the DNA, whereas the V and J calls and clone size are those reported in that table. The sample contains approximately 250,000 clones, 85% to 90% of them found a single time. The biggest ten clones account for more than 3.5% of the sample.

Summary of the overall study and its limitations: How much clinical and demographic metadata was included differed by source and by participant, and the metadata was provided uncurated.

The chain uses TRBV5-1 and TRBJ2-4, with 8 bases matching TRBD1. The sequence was collected from a woman aged 30 to 39 who had recovered from COVID-19. Sequencing used PBMCs or T cells enriched from blood (not recorded which). The DNA sequence reads TGCGCCAGCAGCTTGGACAGGGGGGCGAACATTCAGTACTTC. Translated, it reads CASSLDRGANIQYF.